This TCR beta chain was found in a study of shared clonotypes between healthy human individuals. Measured with immunoSEQ multiplex PCR; TCRdb has only the in-frame clones, and not every one. The sample lists around 2.1 million clones; more than 90% were seen once. The germline CDR1 and CDR2 sequences are SGHAT and FQNNGV. V lost 0 bases to trimming and J lost 6 bases, with 3 bases between them. CDR3 length: 13 residues. The sequence was collected from a man younger than 35 in good health. The specimen sequenced was naive CD4+ T cells sorted from blood. Subset specified: CD45RA+ positively selected. V usage is TRBV11-2 and J usage is TRBJ1-6; D is unresolved. The chain's CDR3 is CASSLETNSPLHF. CDR3 DNA sequence: TGTGCCAGCAGCTTAGAGACTAATTCACCCCTCCACTTT.